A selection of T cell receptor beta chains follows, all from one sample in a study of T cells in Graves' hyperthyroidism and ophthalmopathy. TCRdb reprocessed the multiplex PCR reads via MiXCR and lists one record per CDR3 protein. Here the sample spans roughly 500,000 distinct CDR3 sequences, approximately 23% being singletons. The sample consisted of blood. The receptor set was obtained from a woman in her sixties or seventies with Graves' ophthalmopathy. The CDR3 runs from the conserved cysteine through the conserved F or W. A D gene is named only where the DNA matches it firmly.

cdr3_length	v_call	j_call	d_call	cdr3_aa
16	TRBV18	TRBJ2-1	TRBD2	CASSPYLAGVTNEQFF
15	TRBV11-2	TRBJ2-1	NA	CASSRGVGDGNEQFF
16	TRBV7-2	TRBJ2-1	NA	CASSLAGQVNYNEQFF
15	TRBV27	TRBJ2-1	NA	CASSSFSQGYNEQFF
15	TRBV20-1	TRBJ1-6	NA	CSATPGQAYNSPLHF
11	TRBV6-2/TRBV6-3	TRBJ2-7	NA	CASSYTGEQYF
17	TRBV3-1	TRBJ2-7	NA	CASSQDGSRVLSYEQYF
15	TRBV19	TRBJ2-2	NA	CATKADSHGAGELFF
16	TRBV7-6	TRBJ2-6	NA	CASSLVAGAGANVLTF
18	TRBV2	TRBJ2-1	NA	CASSRVGRGSYSYNEQFF
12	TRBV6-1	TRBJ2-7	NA	CASSRHSYEQYF
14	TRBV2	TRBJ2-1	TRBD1	CASSEWTGSNEQFF
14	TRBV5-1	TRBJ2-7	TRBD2	CASNGGSQLGEQYF
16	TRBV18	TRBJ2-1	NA	CASSPPGRVSYNEQFF
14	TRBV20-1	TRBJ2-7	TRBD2	CSARGSGRAYEQYF
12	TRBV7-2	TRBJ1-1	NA	CASSPGWRKAFF
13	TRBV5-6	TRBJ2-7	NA	CASSQRLVAEQYF
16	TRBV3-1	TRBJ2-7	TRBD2	CASSQTAGRRTVEQYF
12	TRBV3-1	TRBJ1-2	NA	CASSQEDSRYTF
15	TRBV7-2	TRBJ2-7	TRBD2	CASRTTSGKFYEQYF
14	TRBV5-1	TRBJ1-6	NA	CASSLSGSDSPLHF
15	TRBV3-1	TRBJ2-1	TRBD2	CASSPSGREGNEQFF
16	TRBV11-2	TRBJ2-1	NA	CASSLVWESTVAEQFF
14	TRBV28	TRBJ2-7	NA	CASRLRGRAYEQYF
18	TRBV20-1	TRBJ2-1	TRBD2	CSANTMTEREVSEGEQFF
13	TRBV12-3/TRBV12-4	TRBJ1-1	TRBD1	CASSPDKGQWAFF
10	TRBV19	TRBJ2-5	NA	CANPLETQYF
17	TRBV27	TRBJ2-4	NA	CASSPRAGILAKNIQYF
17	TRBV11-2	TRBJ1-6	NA	CASSSGGTATLGLPLHF
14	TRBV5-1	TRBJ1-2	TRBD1	CASSLEGQGRWYTF
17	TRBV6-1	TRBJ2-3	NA	CASSEGFTRLYTDTQYF
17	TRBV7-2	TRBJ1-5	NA	CASSLADGGISNQPQHF
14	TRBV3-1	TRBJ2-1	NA	CASSRRGPGNEQFF
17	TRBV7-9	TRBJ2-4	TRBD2	CASSSPRGDQAKNIQYF
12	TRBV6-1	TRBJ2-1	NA	CASSLLLRGQFF
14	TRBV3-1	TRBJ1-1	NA	CASSQDYGDTEAFF
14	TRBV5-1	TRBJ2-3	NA	CASSVTGYTDTQYF
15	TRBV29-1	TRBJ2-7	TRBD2	CSVVLTSGRPYEQYF
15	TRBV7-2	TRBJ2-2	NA	CASSPYPGLAGELFF
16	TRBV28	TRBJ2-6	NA	CASSGGLNSGANVLTF
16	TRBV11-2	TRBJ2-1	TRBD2	CASSLKALAGLNEQFF
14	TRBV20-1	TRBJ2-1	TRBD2	CSAPGSGRGNEQFF